The 8 T cell receptor beta chains below were found in one sample sequenced in a study of regulatory T cells in long-lasting Graves disease. The time point is: newly diagnosed GD, antithyroid drugs for less than 3 months. The TCR library used RNA extracted from PBMCs. Both iRepertoire HTBI primers and Arm-PCR of CDR3 regions were used to build the TCR beta libraries. TCRdb reprocessed the multiplex PCR reads with MiXCR, giving one entry per CDR3 protein. The sample carries roughly 510,000 distinct CDR3 sequences, 15% to 20% recorded once. The same data also contributed to another study, on T cells in Graves' hyperthyroidism and ophthalmopathy.

The specimen comprised peripheral blood mononuclear cells (PBMCs), sampled at new diagnosis, from a patient treated with antithyroid drugs. All receptors derive from a man between 18 and 29 years old with Graves disease.

A remark on this clonotype: A much more abundant neighbour one base away suggests this may be a read error. Here the CDR3 omits its conserved ending phenylalanine or tryptophan, so a read error is the likely source. This chain joins TRBV11-1 and TRBJ2-6, with unresolved D. From germline, CDR1 is SGHAT and CDR2 FQDESV (reference sequence). This CDR3 has 13 residues. V was clipped by 0 bases and J by 3 bases, with 0 bases between them. Here the CDR3 DNA reads TGTGCCAGCAGCTTAGCTGGGGCCAACGTCCTGACTCTC. It specifies CASSLAGANVLTL.

Many counts were recorded for this clonotype. The CDR3 region is CRYKAYNTDEQYF. The CDR3 region has the DNA TGCAGGTATAAGGCCTACAATACCGACGAGCAGTACTTC. The rearrangement uses TRBV29-1 and TRBJ2-7; D call uncertain. The CDR3 runs 13 residues. The germline V gene has CDR1 SQVTM and CDR2 ANQGSEA.

This clonotype was counted at least ten times. The chain has TRBV10-3 and TRBJ2-7; D may be TRBD2 (6 bases). With 0 bases removed from V and 3 bases from J, the gap between germline ends came to 12 bases. CDR1 and CDR2 from the germline V gene are ENHRY and SYGVKD. The CDR3 totals 15 residues. The CDR3, as DNA: TGTGCCATCAGTGAGTCCGGTAGCGGAGACTACGAGCAGTACTTC. Translated: CAISESGSGDYEQYF.

At least ten counts were recorded for this clonotype. This chain uses TRBV12-3 or TRBV12-4 with TRBJ2-3; TRBD1 or TRBD2 may be the D gene (6 bases each). Trimming left V 3 bases short and J 3 bases short, with 16 bases between. The CDR3 length is 16 residues. The CDR3 bases are TGTGCCAGCAGTTTGGAGGGGAAGGGGGGAACAGATACGCAGTATTTT. Amino acids: CASSLEGKGGTDTQYF.

The V call is TRBV28, the J call TRBJ1-1; TRBD1 aligns across 10 bases. This CDR3 region has 15 residues. Trimming cost V 6 bases and J 7 bases; bases outside gene matches: 11. Looked up from germline, CDR1 is MDHEN and CDR2 is SYDVKM. The CDR3 loop reads CASRLSLGQGSEAFF. CDR3 DNA: TGTGCCAGCAGACTCTCACTGGGACAGGGGAGTGAAGCTTTCTTT.

The chain combines TRBV29-1 with TRBJ2-7; D is perhaps TRBD2 (7 bases). Germline assignment: CDR1 SQVTM and CDR2 ANQGSEA. The CDR3 runs 14 residues. Trimming cost V 3 bases and J 0 bases, with 12 bases left between them. CDR3 bases: TGCAGCGTTGAGGGAGGGGGGGACTCCTACGAGCAGTACTTC. Amino acid sequence: CSVEGGGDSYEQYF.

This clonotype was detected many times. The chain employs TRBV7-9 and TRBJ2-1; 7 bases line up with TRBD2. CDR3 size: 14 residues. Germline-derived CDR1 and CDR2 are SEHNR and FQNEAQ (reference sequence). V lost 5 bases and J lost 6; bases outside the gene matches: 7. The chain's CDR3 is CASSGVGRGNEQFF. The CDR3 region has the DNA TGTGCCAGCAGCGGTGTTGGGAGGGGCAATGAGCAGTTCTTC.

In its sample, this clonotype was seen many times. The chain carries TRBV28 and TRBJ2-3, with D perhaps given as TRBD1 or TRBD2 (5 bases each). V lost 6 bases and J 3 bases, leaving 16 bases between the germline ends. The CDR3 loop spans 15 amino acids. CDR1 MDHEN and CDR2 SYDVKM come from the germline V gene. CDR3 in amino acids: CASSPEGQGTDTQYF. CDR3 in DNA: TGTGCCAGCAGCCCCGAGGGGCAAGGAACAGATACGCAGTATTTT. Based on the CDR3 plus reference TRBV28 and TRBJ2-3, the full variable domain is DVKVTQSSRYLVKRTGEKVFLECVQDMDHENMFWYRQDPGLGLRLIYFSYDVKMKEKGDIPEGYSVSREKKERFSLILESASTNQTSMYLCASSPEGQGTDTQYFGPGTRLTVL.